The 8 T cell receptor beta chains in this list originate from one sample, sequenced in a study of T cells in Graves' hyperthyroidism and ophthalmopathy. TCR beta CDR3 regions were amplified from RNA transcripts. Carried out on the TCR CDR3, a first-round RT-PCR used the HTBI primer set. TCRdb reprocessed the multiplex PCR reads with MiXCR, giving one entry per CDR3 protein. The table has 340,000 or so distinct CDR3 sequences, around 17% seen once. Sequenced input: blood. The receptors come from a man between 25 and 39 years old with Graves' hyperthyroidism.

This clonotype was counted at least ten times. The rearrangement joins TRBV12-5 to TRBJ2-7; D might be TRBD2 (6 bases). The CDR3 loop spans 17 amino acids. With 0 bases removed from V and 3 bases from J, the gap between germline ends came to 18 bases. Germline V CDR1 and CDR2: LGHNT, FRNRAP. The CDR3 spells CASGLVPGAAQIYEQYF. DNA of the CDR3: TGTGCTAGTGGTTTGGTACCGGGAGCGGCCCAGATCTACGAGCAGTACTTC.

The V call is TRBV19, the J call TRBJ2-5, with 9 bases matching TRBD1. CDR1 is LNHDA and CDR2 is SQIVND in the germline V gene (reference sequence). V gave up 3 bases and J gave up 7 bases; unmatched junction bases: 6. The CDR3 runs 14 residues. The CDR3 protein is CASSIGTGKATQYF. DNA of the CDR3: TGTGCCAGTAGTATCGGGACAGGGAAGGCGACCCAGTACTTC.

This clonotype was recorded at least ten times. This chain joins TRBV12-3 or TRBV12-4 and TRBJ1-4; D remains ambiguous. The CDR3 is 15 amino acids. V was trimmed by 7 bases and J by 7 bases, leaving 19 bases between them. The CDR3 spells CASTSRESPGEKLFF. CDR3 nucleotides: TGTGCCAGCACCTCCAGAGAATCACCGGGTGAAAAACTGTTTTTT.

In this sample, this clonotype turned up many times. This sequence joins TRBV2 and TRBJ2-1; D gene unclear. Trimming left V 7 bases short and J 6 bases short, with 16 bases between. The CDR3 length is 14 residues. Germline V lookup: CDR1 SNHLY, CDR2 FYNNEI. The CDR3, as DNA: TGTGCCAGCACCCAATGGGCGGAGTCCAATGAGCAGTTCTTC. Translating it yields CASTQWAESNEQFF.

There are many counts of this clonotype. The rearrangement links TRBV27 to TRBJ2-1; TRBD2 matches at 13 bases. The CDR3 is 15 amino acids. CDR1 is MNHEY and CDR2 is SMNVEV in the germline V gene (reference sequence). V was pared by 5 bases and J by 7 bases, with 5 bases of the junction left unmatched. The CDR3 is CASSLGTSGANEQFF. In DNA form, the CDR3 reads TGTGCCAGCAGTCTAGGGACTAGCGGGGCAAATGAGCAGTTCTTC.

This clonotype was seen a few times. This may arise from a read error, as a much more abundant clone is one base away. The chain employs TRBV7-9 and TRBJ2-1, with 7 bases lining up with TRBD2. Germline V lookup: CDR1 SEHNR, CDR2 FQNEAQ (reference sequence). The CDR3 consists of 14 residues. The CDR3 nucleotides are TGTGCCAGCACCCCCGCTAGCGGCTACAATGAGCAGTCCTTC. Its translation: CASTPASGYNEQSF.

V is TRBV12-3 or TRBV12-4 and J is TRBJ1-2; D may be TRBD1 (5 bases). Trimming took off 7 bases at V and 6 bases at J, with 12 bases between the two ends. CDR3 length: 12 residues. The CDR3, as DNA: TGTGCCAGCACCCTGGGGGGAAATGGCTACACCTTC. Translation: CASTLGGNGYTF.

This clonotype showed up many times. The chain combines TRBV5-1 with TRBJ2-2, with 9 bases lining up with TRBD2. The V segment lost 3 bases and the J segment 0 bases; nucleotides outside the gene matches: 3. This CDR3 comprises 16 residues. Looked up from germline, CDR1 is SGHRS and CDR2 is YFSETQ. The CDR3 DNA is TGCGCCAGCAGCTCAGCGGGAGGATCGAACACCGGGGAGCTGTTTTTT. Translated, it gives CASSSAGGSNTGELFF.